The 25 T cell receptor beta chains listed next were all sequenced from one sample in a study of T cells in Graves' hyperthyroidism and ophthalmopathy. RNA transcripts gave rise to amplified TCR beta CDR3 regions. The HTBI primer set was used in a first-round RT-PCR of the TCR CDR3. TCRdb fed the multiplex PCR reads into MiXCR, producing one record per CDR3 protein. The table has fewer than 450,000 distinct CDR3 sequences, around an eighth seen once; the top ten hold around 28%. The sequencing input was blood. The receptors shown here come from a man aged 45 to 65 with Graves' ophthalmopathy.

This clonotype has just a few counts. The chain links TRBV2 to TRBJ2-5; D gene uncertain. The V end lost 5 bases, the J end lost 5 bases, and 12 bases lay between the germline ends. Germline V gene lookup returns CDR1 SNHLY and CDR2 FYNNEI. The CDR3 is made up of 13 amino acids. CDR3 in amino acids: CASSRLEGETQYF. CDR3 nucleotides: TGTGCCAGCAGTCGCCTCGAAGGGGAGACCCAGTACTTC.

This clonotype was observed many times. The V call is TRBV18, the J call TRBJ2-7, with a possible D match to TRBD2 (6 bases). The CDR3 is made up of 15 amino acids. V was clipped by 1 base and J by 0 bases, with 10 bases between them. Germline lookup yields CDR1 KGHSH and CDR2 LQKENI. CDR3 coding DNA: TGTGCCAGCTCACCACGTAGCGGAGTCTCCTACGAGCAGTACTTC. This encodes CASSPRSGVSYEQYF.

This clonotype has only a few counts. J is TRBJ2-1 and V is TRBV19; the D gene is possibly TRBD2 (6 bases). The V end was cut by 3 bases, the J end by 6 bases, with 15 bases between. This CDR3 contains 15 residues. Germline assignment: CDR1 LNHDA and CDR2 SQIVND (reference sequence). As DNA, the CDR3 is TGTGCCAGTAGTATCGTACTAGCTTTTGCCAATGAGCAGTTCTTC. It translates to CASSIVLAFANEQFF.

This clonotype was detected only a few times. CDR3: CSARAGTATGELFF. The CDR3 DNA reads as TGCAGTGCTAGAGCCGGGACAGCAACCGGGGAGCTGTTTTTT. The chain uses TRBV20-1 and TRBJ2-2; 7 bases agree with TRBD1. Germline CDR1 DFQATT, CDR2 SNEGSKA (reference sequence). The CDR3 spans 14 residues. The J segment lost 5 bases and the V segment lost 1 base, leaving 4 bases of the junction unmatched.

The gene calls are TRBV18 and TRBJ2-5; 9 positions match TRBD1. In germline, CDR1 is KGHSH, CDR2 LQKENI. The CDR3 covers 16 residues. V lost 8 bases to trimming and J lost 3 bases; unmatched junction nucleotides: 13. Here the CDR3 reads CASSLAPGQGKETQYF. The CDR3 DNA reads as TGTGCCAGCAGCTTAGCCCCGGGACAGGGAAAAGAGACCCAGTACTTC.

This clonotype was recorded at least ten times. This CDR3 is CASSGGTGGYEQYF. CDR3 DNA sequence: TGCGCCAGCAGCGGCGGGACAGGGGGCTACGAGCAGTACTTC. The chain uses TRBV5-1 and TRBJ2-7; 11 bases fit TRBD1. The CDR3 has 14 residues. CDR1 and CDR2 from the germline V gene are SGHRS and YFSETQ. The trim removed 4 bases at V and 3 bases at J, leaving 3 bases unmatched. The full variable domain, completed using reference TRBV5-1 and TRBJ2-7, is KAGVTQTPRYLIKTRGQQVTLSCSPISGHRSVSWYQQTPGQGLQFLFEYFSETQRNKGNFPGRFSGRQFSNSRSEMNVSTLELGDSALYLCASSGGTGGYEQYFGPGTRLTVT.

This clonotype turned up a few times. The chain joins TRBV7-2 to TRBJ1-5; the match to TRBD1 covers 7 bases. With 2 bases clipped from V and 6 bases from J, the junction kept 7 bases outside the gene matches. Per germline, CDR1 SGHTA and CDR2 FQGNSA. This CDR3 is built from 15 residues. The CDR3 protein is CASSLNPGGSQPQHF. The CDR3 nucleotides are TGTGCCAGCAGCTTAAACCCAGGGGGGAGTCAGCCCCAGCATTTT.

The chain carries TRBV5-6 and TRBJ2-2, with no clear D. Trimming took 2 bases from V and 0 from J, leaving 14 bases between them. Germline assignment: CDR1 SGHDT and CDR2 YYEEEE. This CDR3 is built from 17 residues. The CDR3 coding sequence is TGTGCCAGCAGCTTCCCGGCACAGTGGGCGAACACCGGGGAGCTGTTTTTT. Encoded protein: CASSFPAQWANTGELFF.

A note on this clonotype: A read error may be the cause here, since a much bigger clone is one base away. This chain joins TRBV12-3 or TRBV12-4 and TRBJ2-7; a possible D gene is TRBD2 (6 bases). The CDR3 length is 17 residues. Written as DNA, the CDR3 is TGTGCCGGCAGTTTAGCGTCTCCCGGGGGATTCCCCTACGAGCAGTACTTC. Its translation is CAGSLASPGGFPYEQYF.

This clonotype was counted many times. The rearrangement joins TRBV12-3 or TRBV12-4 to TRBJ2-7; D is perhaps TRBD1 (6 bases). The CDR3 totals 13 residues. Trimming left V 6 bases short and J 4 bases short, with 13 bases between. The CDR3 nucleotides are TGTGCCAGCAGCCCACAGGGTAGATACGAGCAGTACTTC. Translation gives CASSPQGRYEQYF.

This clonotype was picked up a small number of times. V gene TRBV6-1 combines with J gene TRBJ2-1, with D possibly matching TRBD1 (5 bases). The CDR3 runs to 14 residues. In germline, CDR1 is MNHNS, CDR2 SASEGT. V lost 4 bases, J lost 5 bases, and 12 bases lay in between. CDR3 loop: CASSVRQTDNEQFF. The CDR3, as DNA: TGTGCCAGCAGTGTGAGACAGACCGACAATGAGCAGTTCTTC.

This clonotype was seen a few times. Here the CDR3 reads CASNYQGARQYF. The CDR3 nucleotides read TGTGCCAGCAACTACCAGGGGGCGCGTCAGTATTTT. The chain is built from TRBV7-9 and TRBJ2-3; TRBD1 agrees at 8 bases. V gave up 7 bases and J gave up 12 bases; unmatched junction bases: 9. The CDR3 contains 12 residues. In germline, CDR1 is SEHNR, CDR2 FQNEAQ (reference sequence).

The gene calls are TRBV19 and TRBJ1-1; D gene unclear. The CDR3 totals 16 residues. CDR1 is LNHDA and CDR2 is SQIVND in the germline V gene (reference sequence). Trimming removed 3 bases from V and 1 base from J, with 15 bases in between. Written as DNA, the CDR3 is TGTGCCAGTAGTATGCTTAAGACATACCCGAACACTGAAGCTTTCTTT. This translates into CASSMLKTYPNTEAFF. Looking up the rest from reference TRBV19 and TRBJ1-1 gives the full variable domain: DGGITQSPKYLFRKEGQNVTLSCEQNLNHDAMYWYRQDPGQGLRLIYYSQIVNDFQKGDIAEGYSVSREKKESFPLTVTSAQKNPTAFYLCASSMLKTYPNTEAFFGQGTRLTVV.

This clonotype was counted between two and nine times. CDR3 residues: CSARDPGGTYEQYF. The CDR3 DNA reads TGCAGTGCTAGAGACCCCGGGGGAACCTACGAGCAGTACTTC. The rearrangement joins TRBV20-1 to TRBJ2-7; TRBD2 is a possible D gene (6 bases). The CDR3 length is 14 residues. V lost 0 bases and J lost 2, with 11 bases in between. In germline, CDR1 is DFQATT, CDR2 SNEGSKA (reference sequence).

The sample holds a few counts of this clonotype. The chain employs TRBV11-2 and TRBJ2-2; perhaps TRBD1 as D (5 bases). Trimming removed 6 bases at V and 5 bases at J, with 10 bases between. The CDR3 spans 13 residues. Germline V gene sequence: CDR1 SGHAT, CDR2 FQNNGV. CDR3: CASRTTGTGELFF. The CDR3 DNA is TGTGCCAGCAGAACCACAGGTACCGGGGAGCTGTTTTTT.

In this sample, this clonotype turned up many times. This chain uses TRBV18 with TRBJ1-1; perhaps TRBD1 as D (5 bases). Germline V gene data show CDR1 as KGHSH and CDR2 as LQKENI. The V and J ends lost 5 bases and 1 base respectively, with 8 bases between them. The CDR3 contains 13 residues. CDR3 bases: TGTGCCAGCTCATCCGACAGGAACACTGAAGCTTTCTTT. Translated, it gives CASSSDRNTEAFF.

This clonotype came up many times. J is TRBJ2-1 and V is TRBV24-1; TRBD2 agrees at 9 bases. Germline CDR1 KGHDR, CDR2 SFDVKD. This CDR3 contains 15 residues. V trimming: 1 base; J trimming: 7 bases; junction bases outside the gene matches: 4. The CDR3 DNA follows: TGTGCCACCAGTGATTTTGCGGGAGGGATAAATGAGCAGTTCTTC. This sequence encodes CATSDFAGGINEQFF.

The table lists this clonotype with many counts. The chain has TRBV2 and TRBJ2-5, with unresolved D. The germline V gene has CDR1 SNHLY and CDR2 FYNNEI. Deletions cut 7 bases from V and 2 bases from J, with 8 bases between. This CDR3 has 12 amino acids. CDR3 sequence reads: CASTWGQETQYF. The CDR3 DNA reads TGTGCCAGCACCTGGGGACAAGAGACCCAGTACTTC.

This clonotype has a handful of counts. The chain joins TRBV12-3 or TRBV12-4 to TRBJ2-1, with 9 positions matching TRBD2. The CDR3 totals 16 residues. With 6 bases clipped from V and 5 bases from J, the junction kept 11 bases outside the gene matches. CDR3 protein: CASSPGGSGSDNEQFF. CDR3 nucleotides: TGTGCCAGCAGCCCGGGGGGTAGCGGGAGCGACAATGAGCAGTTCTTC.

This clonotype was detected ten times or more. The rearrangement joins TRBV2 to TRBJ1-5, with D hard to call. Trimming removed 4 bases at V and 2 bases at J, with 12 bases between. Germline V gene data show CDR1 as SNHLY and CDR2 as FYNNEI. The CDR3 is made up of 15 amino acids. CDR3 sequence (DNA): TGTGCCAGCAGTGGATCTCGGAGGGGCAATCAGCCCCAGCATTTT. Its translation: CASSGSRRGNQPQHF. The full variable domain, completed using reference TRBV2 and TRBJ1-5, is EPEVTQTPSHQVTQMGQEVILRCVPISNHLYFYWYRQILGQKVEFLVSFYNNEISEKSEIFDDQFSVERPDGSNFTLKIRSTKLEDSAMYFCASSGSRRGNQPQHFGDGTRLSIL.

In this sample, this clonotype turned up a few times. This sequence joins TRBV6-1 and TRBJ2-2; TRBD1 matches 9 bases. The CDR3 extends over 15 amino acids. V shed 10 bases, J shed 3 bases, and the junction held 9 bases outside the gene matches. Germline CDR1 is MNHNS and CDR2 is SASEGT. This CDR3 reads CATRDRDRDTGELFF. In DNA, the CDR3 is TGTGCCACCAGAGACCGGGACAGGGACACCGGGGAGCTGTTTTTT.

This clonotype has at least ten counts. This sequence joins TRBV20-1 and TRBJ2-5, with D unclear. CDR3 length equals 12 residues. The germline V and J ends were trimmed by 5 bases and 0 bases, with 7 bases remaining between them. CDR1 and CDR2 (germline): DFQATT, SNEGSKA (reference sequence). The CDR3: CSAGRNQETQYF. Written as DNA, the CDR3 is TGCAGTGCTGGGCGGAACCAAGAGACCCAGTACTTC.

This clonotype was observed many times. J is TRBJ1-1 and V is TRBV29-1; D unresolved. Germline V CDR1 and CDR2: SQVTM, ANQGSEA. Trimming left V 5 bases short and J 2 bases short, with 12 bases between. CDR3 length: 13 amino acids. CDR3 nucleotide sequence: TGCAGCGTTCTAGCGGGGATAAACACTGAAGCTTTCTTT. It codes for CSVLAGINTEAFF. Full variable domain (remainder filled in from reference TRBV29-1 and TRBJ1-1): SAVISQKPSRDICQRGTSLTIQCQVDSQVTMMFWYRQQPGQSLTLIATANQGSEATYESGFVIDKFPISRPNLTFSTLTVSNMSPEDSSIYLCSVLAGINTEAFFGQGTRLTVV.

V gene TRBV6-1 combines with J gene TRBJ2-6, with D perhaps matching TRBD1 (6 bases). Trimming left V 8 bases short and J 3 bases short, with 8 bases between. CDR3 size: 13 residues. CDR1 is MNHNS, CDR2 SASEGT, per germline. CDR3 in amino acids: CASSGDGANVLTF. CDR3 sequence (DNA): TGTGCCAGCTCAGGGGATGGGGCCAACGTCCTGACTTTC.

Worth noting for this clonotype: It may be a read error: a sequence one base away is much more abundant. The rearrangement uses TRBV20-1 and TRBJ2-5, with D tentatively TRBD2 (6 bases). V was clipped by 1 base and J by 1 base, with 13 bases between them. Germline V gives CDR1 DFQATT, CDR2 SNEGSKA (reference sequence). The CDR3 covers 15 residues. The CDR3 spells CSARAPRRAQETQYF. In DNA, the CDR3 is TGCAGTGCTAGAGCCCCGAGGAGGGCCCAAGAGACCCAGTACTTC.